The 26 T cell receptor beta chains below come from one sample, sequenced in a study of blood T cells in healthy people across ages. Sample-barcoded 5' priming and a J-beta primer mix drove a second PCR of roughly 7 to 11 cycles. TCRdb reanalysed the 5' RACE reads using MiXCR and keeps one entry per CDR3 protein. The table includes hundreds of thousands of distinct CDR3 sequences, roughly three fifths detected once. The specimen sequenced was blood. These receptors all stem from a middle-aged man in good health.

This clonotype has just one count. The chain joins TRBV7-2 to TRBJ1-5, with D tentatively TRBD1 (5 bases). V lost 5 bases and J lost 3, with 11 bases in between. CDR1 is SGHTA, CDR2 FQGNSA, per germline. The CDR3 consists of 14 residues. This CDR3 reads CASSAGTANQPQHF. The CDR3 DNA sequence: TGTGCCAGCAGCGCCGGGACGGCCAATCAGCCCCAGCATTTT.

The rearrangement joins TRBV28 to TRBJ2-4; TRBD1 agrees at 11 bases. Germline V gives CDR1 MDHEN, CDR2 SYDVKM. Trimming removed 4 bases from V and 8 bases from J; junction bases left unmatched: 1. The CDR3 covers 13 residues. The CDR3 here is CASSSGQGDIQYF. The CDR3 nucleotides read TGTGCCAGCAGTTCGGGACAGGGGGACATTCAGTACTTC.

This clonotype was observed a few times. This chain connects TRBV2 to TRBJ2-1, with no clear D. The CDR3 loop spans 11 amino acids. V was clipped by 3 bases and J by 9 bases, with 6 bases between them. Germline CDR1 SNHLY, CDR2 FYNNEI. CDR3 in DNA: TGTGCCAGCAGTGATGGTTTTGAGCAGTTCTTC. Amino acids: CASSDGFEQFF. Filled out from reference TRBV2 and TRBJ2-1, the complete variable domain reads EPEVTQTPSHQVTQMGQEVILRCVPISNHLYFYWYRQILGQKVEFLVSFYNNEISEKSEIFDDQFSVERPDGSNFTLKIRSTKLEDSAMYFCASSDGFEQFFGPGTRLTVL.

This chain joins TRBV6-1 and TRBJ2-3; D may correspond to TRBD1 or TRBD2 (5 bases each). CDR3 length: 16 residues. Per the germline V gene, CDR1 is MNHNS and CDR2 is SASEGT. The V gene lost 6 bases and the J gene lost 3 bases, with 19 bases spanning the gap. The CDR3 DNA sequence: TGTGCCAGCAGCCGAAGCGGATCCGAGGGGACAGATACGCAGTATTTT. This translates into CASSRSGSEGTDTQYF.

V is TRBV10-3 and J is TRBJ2-5, with 10 bases matching TRBD1. The tail of the sequence fits TRBJ2-7 better, so the J call may be wrong. The CDR3 has 16 residues. The germline V gene has CDR1 ENHRY and CDR2 SYGVKD. The CDR3 DNA reads as TGTGCCATCAGGGAGACACGGACAGGGGGTACCTACGAGCAGTACTTC. Protein: CAIRETRTGGTYEQYF.

The J gene is TRBJ2-1, the V gene TRBV27; a possible D gene is TRBD2 (5 bases). V gave up 5 bases and J gave up 3 bases, with 14 bases separating them. This CDR3 region has 15 residues. Germline V gives CDR1 MNHEY, CDR2 SMNVEV (reference sequence). The CDR3: CASSSGGDYYNEQFF. The CDR3 DNA follows: TGTGCCAGCAGTAGCGGAGGAGACTACTACAATGAGCAGTTCTTC.

The V and J genes are TRBV29-1 and TRBJ2-1; TRBD2 might be the D (5 bases). The germline V and J ends were trimmed by 0 bases and 6 bases, with 12 bases remaining between them. Per germline, CDR1 SQVTM and CDR2 ANQGSEA. The CDR3 is made up of 14 amino acids. DNA for the CDR3: TGCAGCGTTGAAGATGGGGTGGGAGCCAATGAGCAGTTCTTC. It specifies CSVEDGVGANEQFF.

There are a few counts of this clonotype. The chain links TRBV24-1 to TRBJ1-2; 7 bases agree with TRBD1. CDR1 KGHDR and CDR2 SFDVKD come from the germline V gene. This CDR3 is built from 13 residues. The V and J ends lost 5 bases and 10 bases, in that order; junction bases with no gene match: 9. The CDR3 protein is CATSATDRADYTF. The CDR3 DNA follows: TGTGCCACCAGTGCCACCGACAGGGCCGACTACACCTTC.

The chain combines TRBV20-1 with TRBJ1-2; TRBD1 matches at 8 bases. Trimming removed 4 bases from V and 1 base from J; junction bases left unmatched: 8. Germline values: CDR1 DFQATT, CDR2 SNEGSKA (reference sequence). The CDR3 contains 15 residues. The CDR3, as DNA: TGCAGTGCTATGGACAGGGTCGGGTATAACTATGGCTACACCTTC. Protein: CSAMDRVGYNYGYTF.

This clonotype was recorded a few times. The chain recombines TRBV27 with TRBJ2-7, with D possibly TRBD2 on 6 matching bases. Trimming shortened V by 8 bases and J by 3 bases, and 23 bases separated the two germline ends. The CDR3 runs 16 residues. Germline V gene sequence: CDR1 MNHEY, CDR2 SMNVEV (reference sequence). The CDR3 DNA reads as TGTGCCAGCGCCTCATCATGGGGGGAGGCGATCTACGAGCAGTACTTC. As protein: CASASSWGEAIYEQYF.

The J gene is TRBJ1-2, the V gene TRBV28; the match to TRBD1 covers 10 bases. V shed 2 bases, J shed 2 bases, and the junction held 5 bases outside the gene matches. The CDR3 covers 16 residues. Germline V gene lookup returns CDR1 MDHEN and CDR2 SYDVKM. CDR3 DNA sequence: TGTGCCAGCAGTTTACCTGGGACAGGGGAGAACTATGGCTACACCTTC. This encodes CASSLPGTGENYGYTF.

This chain links TRBV15 with TRBJ2-4; D remains ambiguous. Trimming took 0 bases from V and 15 from J, leaving 12 bases between them. This CDR3 is 12 amino acids long. The V gene's germline CDR1 is LNHNV and CDR2 YYDKDF (reference sequence). The DNA of the CDR3 is TGTGCCACCAGCAGAGATCCGAGGATGTTGTACTTC. As protein: CATSRDPRMLYF.

V is TRBV28 and J is TRBJ2-7, with no clear D. CDR1 is MDHEN, CDR2 SYDVKM, per germline. V lost 6 bases to trimming and J lost 3 bases, with 18 bases between them. This CDR3 has 15 residues. The CDR3 sequence: CASSQKVAGGYEQYF. CDR3 bases: TGTGCCAGCAGCCAAAAAGTGGCTGGTGGCTACGAGCAGTACTTC. Complete variable domain (other parts from reference TRBV28 and TRBJ2-7): DVKVTQSSRYLVKRTGEKVFLECVQDMDHENMFWYRQDPGLGLRLIYFSYDVKMKEKGDIPEGYSVSREKKERFSLILESASTNQTSMYLCASSQKVAGGYEQYFGPGTRLTVT.

This sequence joins TRBV5-1 and TRBJ2-2; 7 bases map to TRBD1. CDR3 length: 14 residues. Germline CDR1 and CDR2: SGHRS and YFSETQ. The junction had 6 bases not matched to a gene; V was cut back by 4 bases and J by 6 bases. CDR3 bases: TGCGCCAGCAGCCTCCAAGGGGGCTCCGGGGAGCTGTTTTTT. Translated: CASSLQGGSGELFF.

Regarding this clonotype: The junction departs from germline at one end; a sequencing error may be responsible. The chain joins TRBV28 to TRBJ2-4, with D possibly matching TRBD2 (5 bases). The assigned J gene may be wrong: the sequence end matches TRBJ2-5 better. Germline V gives CDR1 MDHEN, CDR2 SYDVKM. The CDR3 runs to 13 residues. CDR3 in amino acids: CTSSFSGVGTQYF. For the CDR3, the DNA is TGTACCAGCAGTTTTTCCGGGGTAGGGACCCAGTACTTC.

The V gene is TRBV11-3, the J gene TRBJ2-3; the D gene is possibly TRBD2 (5 bases). The length of the CDR3 is 17 residues. From germline, CDR1 is SGHNT and CDR2 YENEEA. Trimming shortened V by 0 bases and J by 2 bases, and 15 bases separated the two germline ends. The CDR3 DNA reads TGTGCCAGCAGCTTAGACCAGGCTGGACTCTTCACAGATACGCAGTATTTT. Translation gives CASSLDQAGLFTDTQYF. The full variable domain, with the rest looked up from reference TRBV11-3 and TRBJ2-3, is EAGVVQSPRYKIIEKKQPVAFWCNPISGHNTLYWYLQNLGQGPELLIRYENEEAVDDSQLPKDRFSAERLKGVDSTLKIQPAELGDSAVYLCASSLDQAGLFTDTQYFGPGTRLTVL.

The chain has TRBV28 and TRBJ1-6; TRBD1 aligns across 8 bases. The CDR3 runs 15 residues. V trimming: 6 bases; J trimming: 7 bases; junction bases outside the gene matches: 8. Germline CDR1 and CDR2: MDHEN and SYDVKM. The DNA for the CDR3 is TGTGCCAGCAGCCTACACACAGGGGGGAATTCACCCCTCCACTTT. It yields the protein CASSLHTGGNSPLHF.

The chain joins TRBV27 to TRBJ1-2, with no clear D. Looked up from germline, CDR1 is MNHEY and CDR2 is SMNVEV (reference sequence). V was trimmed by 3 bases and J by 8 bases, leaving 25 bases between them. CDR3 size: 17 residues. CDR3 DNA: TGTGCCAGCAGTTTGTTGGTATCCTTGGGTCCCTTTATAGGCTACACCTTC. Translating gives CASSLLVSLGPFIGYTF.

The rearrangement uses TRBV7-2 and TRBJ2-3, with a weak D call TRBD1 (7 bases). Trimming stripped 5 bases from V and 4 bases from J, with 10 bases between. CDR3 length equals 13 residues. Germline CDR1 and CDR2: SGHTA and FQGNSA. In DNA, the CDR3 is TGTGCCAGCAGCCCCAGGGGGGCAGATACGCAGTATTTT. Its protein is CASSPRGADTQYF.

The chain has TRBV28 and TRBJ2-5; D unclear. The CDR3 runs 14 residues. Germline V gene data show CDR1 as MDHEN and CDR2 as SYDVKM. Trimming removed 3 bases at V and 5 bases at J, with 13 bases between. CDR3 sequence reads: CASSLGQISETQYF. The CDR3 nucleotides read TGTGCCAGCAGTTTGGGTCAAATTTCGGAGACCCAGTACTTC.

The rearrangement links TRBV5-6 to TRBJ1-5, with D possibly being TRBD1 (5 bases). The CDR3 consists of 14 residues. The V and J ends lost 0 bases and 3 bases respectively, with 7 bases between them. The germline gives CDR1 SGHDT, CDR2 YYEEEE. CDR3 protein: CASSLAGHNQPQHF. In DNA, the CDR3 is TGTGCCAGCAGCTTGGCAGGGCACAATCAGCCCCAGCATTTT.

The chain has TRBV20-1 and TRBJ2-7, with 11 positions matching TRBD2. The CDR3 runs 13 residues. J was trimmed by 7 bases and V by 3 bases; bases with no gene match: 5. Germline V CDR1 and CDR2: DFQATT, SNEGSKA (reference sequence). Written as DNA, the CDR3 is TGCAGTGCTAGTTTGCTAGCGGGGGGTGAGCAGTACTTC. Its translation: CSASLLAGGEQYF.

This clonotype was recorded a few times. The chain employs TRBV6-6 and TRBJ1-4; D is uncertain. The germline V gene has CDR1 MNHNY and CDR2 SVGAGI (reference sequence). The ends were cut back, 0 bases at V and 6 bases at J, with 2 bases in the middle. The CDR3 loop spans 12 amino acids. CDR3 sequence: CASSYSDEKLFF. The DNA of the CDR3 is TGTGCCAGCAGTTACTCGGATGAAAAACTGTTTTTT.

This clonotype was picked up a small number of times. The chain uses TRBV7-9 and TRBJ2-7, with a possible D match to TRBD2 (5 bases). CDR3 length equals 12 residues. The V end lost 6 bases, the J end lost 3 bases, and 9 bases lay between the germline ends. The V gene's germline CDR1 is SEHNR and CDR2 FQNEAQ (reference sequence). This CDR3 reads CASSRRDYEQYF. CDR3 nucleotides: TGTGCCAGCAGTAGACGGGACTACGAGCAGTACTTC.

This clonotype showed up just a few times. CDR3 in DNA: TGCGCCAGCAGCTTGGTTCCAGCGGGAACACAAGAGACCCAGTACTTC. Protein product: CASSLVPAGTQETQYF. V usage is TRBV5-1 and J usage is TRBJ2-5, with 7 bases fitting TRBD2. CDR1 and CDR2 from the germline V gene are SGHRS and YFSETQ. The CDR3 has 16 residues. The V gene end was trimmed by 0 bases and the J gene end by 2 bases; junction bases not matched to a gene: 7.

The V call is TRBV27, the J call TRBJ2-5; the match to TRBD2 covers 12 bases. The DNA end favors TRBJ2-7, so the J call may be wrong. Looked up from germline, CDR1 is MNHEY and CDR2 is SMNVEV (reference sequence). CDR3 length: 15 residues. CDR3 nucleotides: TGTGCCAGCAGTCCCTTCACTAGCGGGAGGTACGAGCAGTACTTC. Amino acids: CASSPFTSGRYEQYF.